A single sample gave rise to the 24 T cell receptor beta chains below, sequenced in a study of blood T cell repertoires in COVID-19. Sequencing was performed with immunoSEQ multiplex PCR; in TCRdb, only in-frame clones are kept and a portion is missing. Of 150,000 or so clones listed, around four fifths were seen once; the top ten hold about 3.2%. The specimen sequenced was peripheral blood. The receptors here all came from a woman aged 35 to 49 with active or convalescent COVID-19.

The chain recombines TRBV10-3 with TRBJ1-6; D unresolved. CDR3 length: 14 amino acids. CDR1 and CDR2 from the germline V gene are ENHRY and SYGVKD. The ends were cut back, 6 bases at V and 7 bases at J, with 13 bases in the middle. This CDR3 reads CAIRKSDGNSPLHF. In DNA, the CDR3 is TGTGCCATCAGGAAATCCGACGGGAATTCACCCCTCCACTTT.

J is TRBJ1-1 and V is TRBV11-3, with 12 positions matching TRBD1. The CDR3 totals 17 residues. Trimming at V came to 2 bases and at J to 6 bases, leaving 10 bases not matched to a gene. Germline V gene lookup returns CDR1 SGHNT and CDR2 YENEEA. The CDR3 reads CASSLNRGQGARAEAFF. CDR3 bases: TGTGCCAGCAGCTTAAACCGGGGACAGGGGGCCAGGGCTGAAGCTTTCTTT.

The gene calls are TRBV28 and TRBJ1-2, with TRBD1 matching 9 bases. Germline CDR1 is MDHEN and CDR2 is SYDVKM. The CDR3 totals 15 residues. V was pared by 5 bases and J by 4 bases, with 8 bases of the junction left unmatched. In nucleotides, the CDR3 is TGTGCCAGCAGTAAGAACAGGGGGCTCCCCTATGGCTACACCTTC. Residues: CASSKNRGLPYGYTF.

CDR3 sequence reads: CASTSLSGGSPLHF. DNA for the CDR3: TGCGCCAGCACCTCCCTCTCAGGAGGCTCACCCCTCCACTTT. The chain employs TRBV10-2 and TRBJ1-6; D remains ambiguous. V lost 7 bases and J 10 bases, leaving 17 bases between the germline ends. From germline, CDR1 is WSHSY and CDR2 SAAADI. The length of the CDR3 is 14 residues.

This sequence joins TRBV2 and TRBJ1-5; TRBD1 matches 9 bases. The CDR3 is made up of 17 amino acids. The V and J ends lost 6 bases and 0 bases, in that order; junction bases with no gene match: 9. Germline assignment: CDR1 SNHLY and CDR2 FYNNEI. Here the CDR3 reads CASSQGQGGYSNQPQHF. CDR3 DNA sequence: TGTGCCAGCAGCCAGGGACAGGGAGGATATAGCAATCAGCCCCAGCATTTT.

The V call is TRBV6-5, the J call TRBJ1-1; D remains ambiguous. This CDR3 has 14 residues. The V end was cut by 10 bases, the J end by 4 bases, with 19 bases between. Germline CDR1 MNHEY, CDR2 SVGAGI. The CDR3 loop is CATTLGGFGTEAFF. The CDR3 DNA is TGTGCCACGACCCTCGGAGGGTTCGGCACTGAAGCTTTCTTT.

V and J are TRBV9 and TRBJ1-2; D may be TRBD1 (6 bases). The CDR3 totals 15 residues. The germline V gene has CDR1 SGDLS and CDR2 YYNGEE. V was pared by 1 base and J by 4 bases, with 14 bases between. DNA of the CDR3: TGTGCCAGCAGCGTACCTCGGACAGTCCCCTATGGCTACACCTTC. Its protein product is CASSVPRTVPYGYTF. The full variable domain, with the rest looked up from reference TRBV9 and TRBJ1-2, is DSGVTQTPKHLITATGQRVTLRCSPRSGDLSVYWYQQSLDQGLQFLIQYYNGEERAKGNILERFSAQQFPDLHSELNLSSLELGDSALYFCASSVPRTVPYGYTFGSGTRLTVV.

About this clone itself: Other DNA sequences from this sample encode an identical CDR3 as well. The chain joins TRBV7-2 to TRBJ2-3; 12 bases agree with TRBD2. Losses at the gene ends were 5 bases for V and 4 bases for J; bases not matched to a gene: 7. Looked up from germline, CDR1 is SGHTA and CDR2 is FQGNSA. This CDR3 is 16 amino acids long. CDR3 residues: CASSLRLAGGADTQYF. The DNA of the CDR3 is TGTGCCAGCAGCCTGAGGCTAGCGGGGGGGGCAGATACGCAGTATTTT.

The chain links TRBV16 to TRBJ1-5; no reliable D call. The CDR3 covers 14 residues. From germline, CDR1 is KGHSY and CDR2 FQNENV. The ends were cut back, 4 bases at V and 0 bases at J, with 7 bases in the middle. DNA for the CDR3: TGTGCCAGCAGCCGGGAGTTTAGCAATCAGCCCCAGCATTTT. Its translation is CASSREFSNQPQHF.

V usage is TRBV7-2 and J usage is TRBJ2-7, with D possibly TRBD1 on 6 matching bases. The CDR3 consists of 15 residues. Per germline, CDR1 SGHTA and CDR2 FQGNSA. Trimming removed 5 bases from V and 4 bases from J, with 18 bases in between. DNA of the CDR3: TGTGCCAGCAGCCTACCGACAGGCCCTTCTTACGAGCAGTACTTC. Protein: CASSLPTGPSYEQYF.

CDR3 in DNA: TGTGCCAGCAGCCTACAGGGGAACGGCAATCAGCCCCAGCATTTT. Its protein is CASSLQGNGNQPQHF. This sequence joins TRBV6-2 or TRBV6-3 and TRBJ1-5, with TRBD1 matching over 7 bases. Germline CDR1 is MNHEY and CDR2 is SVGEGT. This CDR3 region has 15 residues. The ends lost 6 bases at V and 2 bases at J; junction bases unmatched: 7.

CDR3 residues: CASSLLGQGSGAFF. Written as DNA, the CDR3 is TGTGCCAGCAGTTTATTGGGACAGGGAAGTGGGGCTTTCTTT. The rearrangement joins TRBV28 to TRBJ1-1; TRBD1 agrees at 9 bases. CDR3 length: 14 residues. J gave up 11 bases and V 1 base, and 8 bases lay outside the gene matches. Germline CDR1 reads MDHEN; CDR2 reads SYDVKM. Full variable domain (missing parts from reference TRBV28 and TRBJ1-1): DVKVTQSSRYLVKRTGEKVFLECVQDMDHENMFWYRQDPGLGLRLIYFSYDVKMKEKGDIPEGYSVSREKKERFSLILESASTNQTSMYLCASSLLGQGSGAFFGQGTRLTVV.

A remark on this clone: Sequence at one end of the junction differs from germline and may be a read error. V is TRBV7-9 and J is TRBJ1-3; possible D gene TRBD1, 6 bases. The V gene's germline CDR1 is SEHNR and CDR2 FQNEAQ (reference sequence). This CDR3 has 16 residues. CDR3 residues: CASSGTVGATGNTIYF. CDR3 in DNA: TGTGCCAGCAGCGGGACGGTGGGGGCGACTGGGAACACCATATATTTT. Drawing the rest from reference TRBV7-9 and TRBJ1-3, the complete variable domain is DTGVSQNPRHKITKRGQNVTFRCDPISEHNRLYWYRQTLGQGPEFLTYFQNEAQLEKSRLLSDRFSAERPKGSFSTLEIQRTEQGDSAMYLCASSGTVGATGNTIYFGEGSWLTVV.

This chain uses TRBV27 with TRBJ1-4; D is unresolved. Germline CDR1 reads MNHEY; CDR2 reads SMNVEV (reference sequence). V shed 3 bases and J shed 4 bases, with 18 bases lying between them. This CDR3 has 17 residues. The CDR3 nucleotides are TGTGCCAGCAGTTTGATATCCCCAGACTTAAATAATGAAAAACTGTTTTTT. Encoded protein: CASSLISPDLNNEKLFF. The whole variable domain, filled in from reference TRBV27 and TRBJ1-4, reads EAQVTQNPRYLITVTGKKLTVTCSQNMNHEYMSWYRQDPGLGLRQIYYSMNVEVTDKGDVPEGYKVSRKEKRNFPLILESPSPNQTSLYFCASSLISPDLNNEKLFFGSGTQLSVL.

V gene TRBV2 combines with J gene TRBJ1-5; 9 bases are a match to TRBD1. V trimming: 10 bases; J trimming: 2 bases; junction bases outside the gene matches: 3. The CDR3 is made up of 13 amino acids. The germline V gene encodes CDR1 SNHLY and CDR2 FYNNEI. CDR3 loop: CATRTGGNQPQHF. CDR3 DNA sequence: TGTGCCACCCGGACAGGGGGCAATCAGCCCCAGCATTTT.

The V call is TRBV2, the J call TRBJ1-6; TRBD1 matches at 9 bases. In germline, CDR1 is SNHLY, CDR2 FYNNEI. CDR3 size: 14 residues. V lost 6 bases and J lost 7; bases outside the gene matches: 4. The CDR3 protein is CASRRDRDNSPLHF. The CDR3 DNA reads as TGTGCCAGCAGGCGGGACAGGGACAATTCACCCCTCCACTTT.

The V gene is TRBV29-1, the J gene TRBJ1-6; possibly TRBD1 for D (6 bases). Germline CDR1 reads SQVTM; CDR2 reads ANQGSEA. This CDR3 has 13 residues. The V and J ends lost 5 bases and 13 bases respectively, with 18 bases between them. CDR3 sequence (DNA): TGCAGCGTTCGGACAGACATCTCCACCCCCCTCCACTTT. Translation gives CSVRTDISTPLHF.

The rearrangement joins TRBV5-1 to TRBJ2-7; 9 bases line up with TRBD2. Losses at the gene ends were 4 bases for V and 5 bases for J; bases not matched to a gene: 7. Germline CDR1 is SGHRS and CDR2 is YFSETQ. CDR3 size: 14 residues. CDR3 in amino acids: CASSPTSGSDEQYF. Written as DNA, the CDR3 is TGCGCCAGCAGCCCGACTAGCGGTAGCGACGAGCAGTACTTC.

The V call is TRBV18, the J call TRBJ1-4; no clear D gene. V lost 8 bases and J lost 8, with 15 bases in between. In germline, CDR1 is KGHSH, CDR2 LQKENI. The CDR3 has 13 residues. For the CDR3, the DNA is TGTGCCAGCCAAGCCGACGGGAAGGAAAAACTGTTTTTT. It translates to CASQADGKEKLFF. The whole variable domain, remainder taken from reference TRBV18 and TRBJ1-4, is NAGVMQNPRHLVRRRGQEARLRCSPMKGHSHVYWYRQLPEEGLKFMVYLQKENIIDESGMPKERFSAEFPKEGPSILRIQQVVRGDSAAYFCASQADGKEKLFFGSGTQLSVL.

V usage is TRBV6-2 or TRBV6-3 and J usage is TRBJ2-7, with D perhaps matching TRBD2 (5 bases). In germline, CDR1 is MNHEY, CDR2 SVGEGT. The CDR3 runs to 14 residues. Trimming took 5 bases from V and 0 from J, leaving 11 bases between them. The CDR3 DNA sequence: TGTGCCAGCAGTAGGTCGGGGAGCTCCTACGAGCAGTACTTC. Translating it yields CASSRSGSSYEQYF.

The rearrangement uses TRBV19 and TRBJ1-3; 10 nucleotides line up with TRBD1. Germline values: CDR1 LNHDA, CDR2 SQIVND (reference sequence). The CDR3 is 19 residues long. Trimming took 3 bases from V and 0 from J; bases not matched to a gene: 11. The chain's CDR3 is CASSMGSPGQGSSGNTIYF. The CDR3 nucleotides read TGTGCCAGTAGTATGGGCTCCCCGGGACAGGGGAGCTCTGGAAACACCATATATTTT.

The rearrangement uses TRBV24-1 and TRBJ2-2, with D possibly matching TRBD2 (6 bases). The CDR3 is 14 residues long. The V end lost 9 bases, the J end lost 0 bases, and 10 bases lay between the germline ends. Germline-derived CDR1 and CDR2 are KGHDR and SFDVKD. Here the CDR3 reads CATRSGPNTGELFF. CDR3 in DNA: TGTGCCACCCGTAGCGGACCGAACACCGGGGAGCTGTTTTTT.

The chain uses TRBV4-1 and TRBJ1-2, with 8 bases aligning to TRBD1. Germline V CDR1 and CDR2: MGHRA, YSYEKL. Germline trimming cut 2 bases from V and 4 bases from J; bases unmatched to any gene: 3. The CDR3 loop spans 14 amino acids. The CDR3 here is CASSQPDRAYGYTF. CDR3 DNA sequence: TGCGCCAGCAGCCAACCGGACAGGGCCTATGGCTACACCTTC.

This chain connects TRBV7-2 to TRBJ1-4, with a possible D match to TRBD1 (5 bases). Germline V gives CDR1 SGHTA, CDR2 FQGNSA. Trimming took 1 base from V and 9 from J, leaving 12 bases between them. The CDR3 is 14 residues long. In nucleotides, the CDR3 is TGTGCCAGCAGCTTAGATAGTAGGACACAAAAACTGTTTTTT. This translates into CASSLDSRTQKLFF.